Listed below are T cell receptor beta chains from one sample, sequenced in a study of Graves' ophthalmopathy and Graves' hyperthyroidism. MiXCR, run by TCRdb on the multiplex PCR reads, gives a single entry per CDR3 protein. The sample lists about 700,000 distinct CDR3 sequences, roughly 41% seen once, with about 3.3% in the top ten. The material sequenced was peripheral blood. Receptors originate from an adult man with Graves' ophthalmopathy. CDR3s include the opening cysteine and the closing phenylalanine or tryptophan. A D gene is named only where the DNA matches it firmly. Size values are once, few and many counts, or a class for expanded clones, and some rows have none.

j_call: TRBJ1-1; clone_size: .; v_call: TRBV6-5; d_call: TRBD1; cdr3_nt: TGTGCCAGCAGTTACTACTCGGGACAGGGCCCGAACACTGAAGCTTTCTTT; cdr3_aa: CASSYYSGQGPNTEAFF
j_call: TRBJ1-2; clone_size: many; v_call: TRBV7-2; d_call: .; cdr3_nt: TGTGCCAGCAGCTACTATTTGGGGGGCGAAGGCTACACCTTC; cdr3_aa: CASSYYLGGEGYTF
j_call: TRBJ1-2; clone_size: many; v_call: TRBV2; d_call: TRBD1; cdr3_nt: TGTGCCAGCAAATCAGGACAGGGGGAAGACTATGGCTACACCTTC; cdr3_aa: CASKSGQGEDYGYTF
j_call: TRBJ2-6; clone_size: .; v_call: TRBV10-3; d_call: .; cdr3_nt: TGTGCCCCCTCCGGGGCCGGGGCCAACGTCCTGACTTTC; cdr3_aa: CAPSGAGANVLTF
j_call: TRBJ1-1; clone_size: .; v_call: TRBV29-1; d_call: TRBD1; cdr3_nt: TGCAGCGTTGAGTTACAGGGGTGGGAGGTGGGCACTGAAGCTTTCTTT; cdr3_aa: CSVELQGWEVGTEAFF
j_call: TRBJ2-7; clone_size: many; v_call: TRBV7-2; d_call: .; cdr3_nt: TGTGCCAGCAGCTTAGCTAGTTCCTACGAGCAGTACTTC; cdr3_aa: CASSLASSYEQYF
j_call: TRBJ2-5; clone_size: .; v_call: TRBV5-1; d_call: TRBD1; cdr3_nt: TGCGCCAGCACCCCCGGGACAGGGGGAGAGACCCAGTACTTC; cdr3_aa: CASTPGTGGETQYF
j_call: TRBJ1-1; clone_size: .; v_call: TRBV10-3; d_call: .; cdr3_nt: TGTGCCATCATCGGGACATGGACACACACTGAAGCTTTCTTT; cdr3_aa: CAIIGTWTHTEAFF
j_call: TRBJ2-7; clone_size: .; v_call: TRBV29-1; d_call: TRBD1; cdr3_nt: TGCAGCGTCTCCTGGACAGGGGCGGACGAGCAGTACTTC; cdr3_aa: CSVSWTGADEQYF
j_call: TRBJ2-5; clone_size: .; v_call: TRBV29-1; d_call: TRBD2; cdr3_nt: TGCAGCGTTGAAGTAGCGGGAGGGCCCAAAGGGACCCAGTACTTC; cdr3_aa: CSVEVAGGPKGTQYF
j_call: TRBJ2-5; clone_size: .; v_call: TRBV25-1; d_call: TRBD2; cdr3_nt: TGTGCCAGCAGTGACGGGGCTAGCGGGGGGGCCCGGCAGACCCAGTACTTC; cdr3_aa: CASSDGASGGARQTQYF
j_call: TRBJ1-2; clone_size: few; v_call: TRBV11-3; d_call: .; cdr3_nt: TGTGCCAGCAGCTCGGGCACAACCGACTATGGCTACACCTTC; cdr3_aa: CASSSGTTDYGYTF
j_call: TRBJ1-1; clone_size: .; v_call: TRBV10-3; d_call: .; cdr3_nt: TGTGCCAGCAACACAGGGCGTACTGAAGCTTTCTTT; cdr3_aa: CASNTGRTEAFF
j_call: TRBJ1-2; clone_size: few; v_call: TRBV25-1; d_call: .; cdr3_nt: TGTGCCAGCAGCGCGCTACCGGGACCTAAACAATATTATGGCTACACCTTC; cdr3_aa: CASSALPGPKQYYGYTF
j_call: TRBJ2-2; clone_size: .; v_call: TRBV10-3; d_call: .; cdr3_nt: TGTGCCATCAGTGAGCCGGGGGAGGGGGAGCTGTTTTTT; cdr3_aa: CAISEPGEGELFF
j_call: TRBJ1-5; clone_size: .; v_call: TRBV10-3; d_call: .; cdr3_nt: TGTGCCATCAGTGCTAGCAGTAGGGCGGATCAGCCCCAGCATTTT; cdr3_aa: CAISASSRADQPQHF
j_call: TRBJ1-3; clone_size: .; v_call: TRBV20-1; d_call: .; cdr3_nt: TGCAGTGCACGGGACGGACCCGGAAACACCATATATTTT; cdr3_aa: CSARDGPGNTIYF
j_call: TRBJ1-1; clone_size: many; v_call: TRBV5-1; d_call: .; cdr3_nt: TGCGCCAGCAGATCCCAGGGCGCGAGGGATATGAACACTGAAGCTTTCTTT; cdr3_aa: CASRSQGARDMNTEAFF
j_call: TRBJ1-2; clone_size: many; v_call: TRBV28; d_call: TRBD1; cdr3_nt: TGTGCCACATACTACAGGGGACGAGGCTATGGCTACACCTTC; cdr3_aa: CATYYRGRGYGYTF
j_call: TRBJ2-2; clone_size: .; v_call: TRBV11-2; d_call: TRBD1; cdr3_nt: TGTGCCAGCAGCTCCTACAGGGGGCCGAACACCGGGGAGCTGTTTTTT; cdr3_aa: CASSSYRGPNTGELFF
j_call: TRBJ2-7; clone_size: .; v_call: TRBV7-2; d_call: TRBD1; cdr3_nt: TGTGCCAGCAGCACTTACAGGGGTGGCTACGAGCAGTACTTC; cdr3_aa: CASSTYRGGYEQYF
j_call: TRBJ1-2; clone_size: .; v_call: TRBV6-5; d_call: .; cdr3_nt: TGTGCCAGCAGAGGCACAGGGTTGGACTATGGCTACACCTTC; cdr3_aa: CASRGTGLDYGYTF
j_call: TRBJ2-7; clone_size: once; v_call: TRBV25-1; d_call: .; cdr3_nt: TGTGCCAGCCTCGGCGGGGCCTACGAGCAGTACTTC; cdr3_aa: CASLGGAYEQYF
j_call: TRBJ2-3; clone_size: many; v_call: TRBV7-6; d_call: .; cdr3_nt: TGTGCCAGCAGCGCCATTCGCGGAGGCACAGATACGCAGTATTTT; cdr3_aa: CASSAIRGGTDTQYF
j_call: TRBJ1-6; clone_size: many; v_call: TRBV25-1; d_call: TRBD1; cdr3_nt: TGTGCCAGCAGTCAGGGGGGGAATTCACCCCTCCACTTT; cdr3_aa: CASSQGGNSPLHF
j_call: TRBJ1-4; clone_size: .; v_call: TRBV10-3; d_call: .; cdr3_nt: TGTGCCAGCAGTTACTCGTCCACCGGGACCGCCAAAGGGGAAAAACTGTTTTTT; cdr3_aa: CASSYSSTGTAKGEKLFF
j_call: TRBJ1-2; clone_size: few; v_call: TRBV12-5; d_call: .; cdr3_nt: TGTGCTAGTGGTTTGCCCCCCAATGGCTACACCTTC; cdr3_aa: CASGLPPNGYTF
j_call: TRBJ2-7; clone_size: few; v_call: TRBV4-1; d_call: .; cdr3_nt: TGCGCCAGCAGCCAAGGAATAACGGGACTCTACGAGCAGTACTTC; cdr3_aa: CASSQGITGLYEQYF
j_call: TRBJ2-2; clone_size: many; v_call: TRBV25-1; d_call: .; cdr3_nt: TGTGCCAGCAGTGATTCAGTGACTGCGAACACCGGGGAGCTGTTTTTT; cdr3_aa: CASSDSVTANTGELFF
j_call: TRBJ2-5; clone_size: many; v_call: TRBV12-3/TRBV12-4; d_call: .; cdr3_nt: TGTGCCAGCAGTTTTCAAGGTCCCCAAGAGACCCAGTACTTC; cdr3_aa: CASSFQGPQETQYF
j_call: TRBJ1-4; clone_size: .; v_call: TRBV15; d_call: .; cdr3_nt: .; cdr3_aa: CATNRPGMKNCFF
j_call: TRBJ1-1; clone_size: .; v_call: TRBV12-3/TRBV12-4; d_call: TRBD1; cdr3_nt: TGTGCCAGCAGCCGAACAGGGGGGGGAACTGAAGCTTTCTTT; cdr3_aa: CASSRTGGGTEAFF
j_call: TRBJ1-5; clone_size: .; v_call: TRBV6-6; d_call: .; cdr3_nt: TGTGCCAGCAGTCACTTGGGACACTATAGCAATCAGCCCCAGCATTTT; cdr3_aa: CASSHLGHYSNQPQHF
j_call: TRBJ2-5; clone_size: many; v_call: TRBV20-1; d_call: TRBD2; cdr3_nt: TGCAGTGCTAGAGATCGGGAGGCTGTCCAAGAGACCCAGTACTTC; cdr3_aa: CSARDREAVQETQYF
j_call: TRBJ2-2; clone_size: .; v_call: TRBV6-1; d_call: .; cdr3_nt: TGTGCCAGCAGTGAGCGGGGTATGGGGGAGCTGTTTTTT; cdr3_aa: CASSERGMGELFF
j_call: TRBJ1-5; clone_size: .; v_call: TRBV7-9; d_call: .; cdr3_nt: TGTGCCAGCAGCTTAGTCACGGACGGCAATCAGCCCCAGCATTTT; cdr3_aa: CASSLVTDGNQPQHF
j_call: TRBJ1-1; clone_size: .; v_call: TRBV18; d_call: .; cdr3_nt: TGTGCCAGCTCACCTGGACGGGGGGAGGCTTTCTTT; cdr3_aa: CASSPGRGEAFF